These 27 T cell receptor beta chains originate from one sample sequenced in a study of blood T cell repertoires in COVID-19. Assay used: immunoSEQ multiplex PCR; TCRdb lists only in-frame clones, some missing. The data hold about 300,000 clones, with around nine tenths observed a single time. The sample was peripheral blood. The receptors here all came from a woman aged 25 to 39 with COVID-19, enrolled during active disease.

This clone occurred once. The chain carries TRBV19 and TRBJ1-2; 7 bases align to TRBD1. With 10 bases clipped from V and 4 bases from J, the junction kept 9 bases outside the gene matches. CDR1 and CDR2 (germline): LNHDA, SQIVND (reference sequence). This CDR3 contains 13 residues. CDR3: CAIRGNSPYGYTF. The CDR3 coding sequence is TGTGCCATCAGGGGGAACAGCCCCTATGGCTACACCTTC.

The chain couples TRBV11-2 to TRBJ2-7; 7 nucleotides match TRBD1. Germline V gene lookup returns CDR1 SGHAT and CDR2 FQNNGV. The CDR3 extends over 15 amino acids. V shed 5 bases, J shed 4 bases, and the junction held 11 bases outside the gene matches. CDR3 region: CASSQEDRPFYEQYF. Here the CDR3 DNA reads TGTGCCAGCAGCCAAGAGGACAGGCCCTTTTACGAGCAGTACTTC.

This rearrangement joins TRBV10-3 to TRBJ2-1; weak D call: TRBD2 (6 bases). The V gene lost 4 bases and the J gene lost 4 bases, with 11 bases spanning the gap. CDR1 and CDR2 from the germline V gene are ENHRY and SYGVKD. CDR3 length: 14 residues. CDR3 DNA sequence: TGTGCCATCAGTGTGGGGGGACCTTACAATGAGCAGTTCTTC. Amino acid sequence: CAISVGGPYNEQFF.

The chain carries TRBV28 and TRBJ2-5; TRBD1 matches at 11 bases. J gave up 4 bases and V 6 bases, and 7 bases lay outside the gene matches. The CDR3 totals 15 residues. The V gene's germline CDR1 is MDHEN and CDR2 SYDVKM. The CDR3 nucleotides are TGTGCCAGCAGCCCCATCGGGACAGGGGGAGAGACCCAGTACTTC. Protein product: CASSPIGTGGETQYF. The variable domain in full, with the rest retrieved from reference TRBV28 and TRBJ2-5, is DVKVTQSSRYLVKRTGEKVFLECVQDMDHENMFWYRQDPGLGLRLIYFSYDVKMKEKGDIPEGYSVSREKKERFSLILESASTNQTSMYLCASSPIGTGGETQYFGPGTRLLVL.

The chain carries TRBV27 and TRBJ2-5, with D tentatively TRBD1 (6 bases). CDR1 and CDR2 (germline): MNHEY, SMNVEV (reference sequence). The CDR3 covers 17 residues. Trimming stripped 0 bases from V and 7 bases from J, with 21 bases between. The CDR3 coding sequence is TGTGCCAGCAGTTTATCTTTCAGGCAGGGGATAAGATTGACCCAGTACTTC. Its translation is CASSLSFRQGIRLTQYF.

This clone was seen only once. The rearrangement uses TRBV6-4 and TRBJ2-7; 7 positions match TRBD1. Trimming at V came to 2 bases and at J to 9 bases, leaving 7 bases not matched to a gene. The CDR3 is made up of 13 amino acids. From germline, CDR1 is MRHNA and CDR2 SNTAGT. CDR3 bases: TGTGCCAGCAGTGACGCGACAGGGCGGAGGCAGTACGTC. Translated, it gives CASSDATGRRQYV.

This rearrangement joins TRBV6-1 to TRBJ2-3; a possible D gene is TRBD2 (6 bases). The V end was cut by 3 bases, the J end by 5 bases, with 18 bases between. The CDR3 is made up of 16 amino acids. Germline CDR1 is MNHNS and CDR2 is SASEGT. Here the CDR3 DNA reads TGTGCCAGCAGTGATGCCGGGAGAACCTCAGGAGATACGCAGTATTTT. Protein: CASSDAGRTSGDTQYF.

The chain uses TRBV24-1 and TRBJ2-1; TRBD2 matches at 9 bases. Per germline, CDR1 KGHDR and CDR2 SFDVKD. This CDR3 has 14 amino acids. V was clipped by 6 bases and J by 8 bases; unmatched bases: 7. The CDR3 DNA is TGTGCCACCAGTAAGGGCGGGGGGGCCGATGAGCAGTTCTTC. Translated: CATSKGGGADEQFF.

This rearrangement joins TRBV29-1 to TRBJ1-1, with a tentative D call TRBD1 (5 bases). This CDR3 is built from 12 residues. V was pared by 4 bases and J by 4 bases, with 10 bases between. CDR1 and CDR2 (germline): SQVTM, ANQGSEA. The CDR3 here is CSVGQSATEAFF. CDR3 in DNA: TGCAGCGTTGGACAGTCAGCCACTGAAGCTTTCTTT.

V gene TRBV24-1 combines with J gene TRBJ2-2; D gene ambiguous. The CDR3 loop spans 15 amino acids. V shed 4 bases and J shed 0 bases, with 8 bases lying between them. Germline assignment: CDR1 KGHDR and CDR2 SFDVKD. This CDR3 reads CATSETTANTGELFF. DNA of the CDR3: TGTGCCACCAGTGAGACGACTGCGAACACCGGGGAGCTGTTTTTT.

The CDR3 loop is CASSIDRGTQHF. CDR3 sequence (DNA): TGTGCCAGTAGTATAGATCGGGGGACTCAGCATTTT. The rearrangement links TRBV19 to TRBJ1-5; TRBD1 is a possible D gene (5 bases). V shed 0 bases and J shed 13 bases, with 10 bases lying between them. This CDR3 contains 12 residues. The germline CDR1 and CDR2 sequences are LNHDA and SQIVND (reference sequence).

This sequence joins TRBV2 and TRBJ2-1; D unclear. The V end was cut by 6 bases, the J end by 8 bases, with 8 bases between. Per the germline V gene, CDR1 is SNHLY and CDR2 is FYNNEI. The CDR3 is made up of 11 amino acids. The DNA of the CDR3 is TGTGCCAGCAGGGGCCCCCATGAGCAGTTCTTC. This codes for CASRGPHEQFF.

This chain connects TRBV19 to TRBJ1-2, with TRBD1 identical over 7 bases. V lost 5 bases and J lost 8; bases outside the gene matches: 14. The CDR3 consists of 15 residues. Germline loops: CDR1 LNHDA, CDR2 SQIVND (reference sequence). CDR3 amino acids: CASSSPTGQLEGYTF. CDR3 nucleotides: TGTGCCAGTAGTTCTCCGACAGGGCAGTTGGAGGGCTACACCTTC.

The rearrangement joins TRBV27 to TRBJ1-2, with 10 bases matching TRBD1. Germline-derived CDR1 and CDR2 are MNHEY and SMNVEV (reference sequence). The ends lost 6 bases at V and 4 bases at J; junction bases unmatched: 20. This CDR3 spans 19 amino acids. The CDR3 region is CASRPGTGERSRRTYGYTF. In DNA, the CDR3 is TGTGCCAGCAGACCCGGGACAGGGGAGCGTAGTCGCCGGACCTATGGCTACACCTTC.

With respect to this clone: This sample includes further DNA sequences coding for the same CDR3. The rearrangement joins TRBV7-8 to TRBJ1-2; D is ambiguous. Germline V lookup: CDR1 SGHVS, CDR2 FQNEAQ. V lost 1 base and J 8 bases, leaving 5 bases between the germline ends. This CDR3 is 11 amino acids long. CDR3 in amino acids: CASSLGLGYTF. The CDR3 bases are TGTGCCAGCAGCTTAGGGCTGGGCTACACCTTC.

A few counts support this clone. This chain links TRBV10-3 with TRBJ1-6, with D unresolved. V lost 10 bases to trimming and J lost 7 bases, with 17 bases between them. This CDR3 is built from 14 residues. CDR1 and CDR2 from the germline V gene are ENHRY and SYGVKD. This CDR3 is CATYSGIINSPLHF. The CDR3 nucleotides are TGTGCCACCTATTCGGGGATTATAAATTCACCCCTCCACTTT.

CDR3 residues: CASSLDSSGTDTQYF. The CDR3 nucleotides are TGTGCCAGCAGCCTAGACTCCTCGGGGACAGATACGCAGTATTTT. This sequence joins TRBV3-1 (or the pseudogene TRBV3-2) and TRBJ2-3; a possible D gene is TRBD2 (5 bases). The V and J ends lost 4 bases and 3 bases respectively, with 14 bases between them. Germline assignment: CDR1 LGHDT and CDR2 YNNKEL (reference sequence). The CDR3 runs 15 residues.

The rearrangement joins TRBV28 to TRBJ2-7; possible D gene TRBD2, 5 bases. V was pared by 5 bases and J by 4 bases, with 15 bases between. This CDR3 has 14 amino acids. Germline CDR1 MDHEN, CDR2 SYDVKM. CDR3: CASSIAGNLYEQYV. The CDR3, as DNA: TGTGCCAGCAGTATTGCCGGGAACTTATACGAGCAGTACGTC.

The chain uses TRBV19 and TRBJ1-1; 7 bases are a match to TRBD1. The CDR3 is 14 amino acids. The ends lost 5 bases at V and 5 bases at J; junction bases unmatched: 8. Germline V gene data show CDR1 as LNHDA and CDR2 as SQIVND (reference sequence). CDR3: CASSDRVGRTEAFF. The DNA of the CDR3 is TGTGCCAGTAGTGACAGGGTGGGGAGAACTGAAGCTTTCTTT. The full variable domain, with the rest looked up from reference TRBV19 and TRBJ1-1, is DGGITQSPKYLFRKEGQNVTLSCEQNLNHDAMYWYRQDPGQGLRLIYYSQIVNDFQKGDIAEGYSVSREKKESFPLTVTSAQKNPTAFYLCASSDRVGRTEAFFGQGTRLTVV.

The chain joins TRBV14 to TRBJ1-6; 12 positions match TRBD1. This CDR3 has 19 residues. Germline V CDR1 and CDR2: SGHDN, FVKESK. Trimming removed 0 bases from V and 11 bases from J; junction bases left unmatched: 14. The CDR3 protein is CASSQDKGQGAALRAPLHF. CDR3 DNA sequence: TGTGCCAGCAGCCAAGATAAGGGACAGGGGGCGGCTTTACGGGCACCCCTCCACTTT.

This rearrangement joins TRBV7-9 to TRBJ2-3; 7 bases line up with TRBD2. V shed 2 bases, J shed 6 bases, and the junction held 5 bases outside the gene matches. The CDR3 consists of 14 residues. Germline V gene data show CDR1 as SEHNR and CDR2 as FQNEAQ (reference sequence). CDR3 loop: CASSLLGGGDTQYF. Written as DNA, the CDR3 is TGTGCCAGCAGCTTACTTGGCGGGGGTGATACGCAGTATTTT.

The V gene is TRBV29-1, the J gene TRBJ2-2; D perhaps matches TRBD2 (6 bases). The germline V and J ends were trimmed by 7 bases and 4 bases, with 16 bases remaining between them. The CDR3 covers 14 residues. Germline lookup yields CDR1 SQVTM and CDR2 ANQGSEA. The CDR3 is CSACRDSGTGELFF. Written as DNA, the CDR3 is TGCAGCGCCTGCCGTGATAGCGGCACCGGGGAGCTGTTTTTT.

The genes are TRBV5-1 and TRBJ2-2, with D hard to call. Germline loops: CDR1 SGHRS, CDR2 YFSETQ. This CDR3 spans 16 amino acids. Trimming removed 4 bases at V and 1 base at J, with 14 bases between. The CDR3 coding sequence is TGCGCCAGCAGCGCCTACTCCCGACAGAACACCGGGGAGCTGTTTTTT. It translates to CASSAYSRQNTGELFF.

V usage is TRBV6-5 and J usage is TRBJ1-2, with 9 bases lining up with TRBD1. The trim removed 0 bases at V and 9 bases at J, leaving 8 bases unmatched. The CDR3 consists of 15 residues. CDR1 MNHEY and CDR2 SVGAGI come from the germline V gene. The CDR3 bases are TGTGCCAGCAGTTACTCGGGGGGACAGGGTAGTAGCTACACCTTC. Its translation is CASSYSGGQGSSYTF.

This chain uses TRBV14 with TRBJ2-1, with D possibly TRBD1 on 5 matching bases. Per the germline V gene, CDR1 is SGHDN and CDR2 is FVKESK. The length of the CDR3 is 17 residues. The ends were cut back, 1 base at V and 3 bases at J, with 16 bases in the middle. The CDR3 region has the DNA TGTGCCAGCAGCCAAGGGGGCAGCCAAAGGGGCTACAATGAGCAGTTCTTC. This codes for CASSQGGSQRGYNEQFF.

The CDR3 DNA follows: TGTGCCAGCAGCGGGGGAAGACAGGGGGTATACAATGAGCAGTTCTTC. Amino acids: CASSGGRQGVYNEQFF. V and J are TRBV9 and TRBJ2-1, with 9 bases aligning to TRBD1. The germline gives CDR1 SGDLS, CDR2 YYNGEE. The CDR3 covers 16 residues. Losses at the gene ends were 3 bases for V and 4 bases for J; bases not matched to a gene: 8.

The V call is TRBV28, the J call TRBJ2-1; 8 bases are shared with TRBD2. CDR3 size: 16 residues. J was trimmed by 9 bases and V by 2 bases; bases with no gene match: 12. Germline V lookup: CDR1 MDHEN, CDR2 SYDVKM. The CDR3 DNA sequence: TGTGCCAGCAGTTTAGGGTCGGGCGGGGGGCCCGGTGAGCAGTTCTTC. This translates into CASSLGSGGGPGEQFF.